The sample holds a few counts of the clone carrying this T cell receptor (beta chain). Its target is unknown. The germline V and J ends were trimmed by 3 bases and 4 bases, with 12 bases remaining between them. The length of the CDR3 is 14 residues. Per the germline V gene, CDR1 is MNHNS and CDR2 is SASEGT. Researchers reported that TCR beta cDNA libraries carried unique molecular identifiers. TCRdb passed the PCR reads through MiXCR, listing each CDR3 protein once. The table records roughly 410,000 distinct CDR3 sequences, approximately 38% of them present only once. This sample is part of a study of post-analysis software for immune sequencing data. Across the whole study: The patients showed relapsing-remitting, secondary progressive and progressive-relapsing multiple sclerosis courses.

Study-wide results and limits: Four or five TRBV segments, including TRBV5-6, TRBV5-1 and TRBV20-1, were more frequent in patients than controls.

The specimen was blood. This rearrangement joins TRBV6-1 to TRBJ1-2, with TRBD1 as a possible D gene (5 bases). The origin of this receptor is a girl between 10 and 17 years old with multiple sclerosis. The CDR3 spells CASSETTVSYGYTF. The CDR3 nucleotides read TGTGCCAGCAGTGAGACGACAGTTAGCTATGGCTACACCTTC.